This TCR beta chain was identified in a study of OX40 agonist ivuxolimab in advanced cancers. Study context: Dose-escalation cases comprised hepatocellular carcinoma, melanoma, renal cell or head and neck cancer. Overall study findings and caveats: In the 0.1 to 3.0 mg/kg range, CD4+ and CD8+ blood T cells had expanded clonally by week 6. It was also the case that some nonresponders had low normalized T-cell clonal expansion.

Sequencing used immunoSEQ multiplex PCR; TCRdb keeps in-frame clones, though not all of them. This table has over 25,000 clones, approximately 84% appearing once. Looked up from germline, CDR1 is LGHNT and CDR2 is FRNRAP. With V trimmed by 5 bases and J by 8 bases, 14 bases remained unmatched. CDR3 length equals 15 residues. At baseline, cycle 4 day 1, and cycle 7 day 1, blood was sampled. The sample holds many counts of this clone. Its target is unknown. This TCR was sampled from an adult with an advanced solid tumor such as melanoma, head and neck, liver or kidney cancer. V usage is TRBV12-5 and J usage is TRBJ1-2, with 7 positions matching TRBD1. The material was CD4+ or CD8+ T cells sorted from blood, obtained in a trial of the OX40 agonist ivuxolimab. CDR3 residues: CASGDTGASLWGYTF. CDR3 nucleotide sequence: TGTGCTAGTGGTGACACAGGGGCCTCCCTCTGGGGCTACACCTTC.